This TCR beta chain stems from a study of cytomegalovirus exposure and HLA in healthy donors. Between the trimmed V and J ends, which lost 4 bases and 5 bases, there was a span of 18 bases. The CDR3 has 15 amino acids. The V gene's germline CDR1 is MGHDK and CDR2 SYGVNS. This PCR relied on a set of 60 Vbeta primers and 13 Jbeta primers. Measured with immunoSEQ multiplex PCR; TCRdb has only the in-frame clones, and not every one. The sample includes about 120,000 clones, around 80% of them seen just once. The sequenced sample was PBMCs. The chain uses TRBV25-1 and TRBJ2-7, with D perhaps TRBD1 (6 bases). The receptor comes from a man aged 18 to 30 in good health and CMV-seronegative. In DNA form, the CDR3 reads TGTGCCAGCAGTGGAACAGGGAAGAGTCGTAACGAGCAGTACTTC. Protein: CASSGTGKSRNEQYF.